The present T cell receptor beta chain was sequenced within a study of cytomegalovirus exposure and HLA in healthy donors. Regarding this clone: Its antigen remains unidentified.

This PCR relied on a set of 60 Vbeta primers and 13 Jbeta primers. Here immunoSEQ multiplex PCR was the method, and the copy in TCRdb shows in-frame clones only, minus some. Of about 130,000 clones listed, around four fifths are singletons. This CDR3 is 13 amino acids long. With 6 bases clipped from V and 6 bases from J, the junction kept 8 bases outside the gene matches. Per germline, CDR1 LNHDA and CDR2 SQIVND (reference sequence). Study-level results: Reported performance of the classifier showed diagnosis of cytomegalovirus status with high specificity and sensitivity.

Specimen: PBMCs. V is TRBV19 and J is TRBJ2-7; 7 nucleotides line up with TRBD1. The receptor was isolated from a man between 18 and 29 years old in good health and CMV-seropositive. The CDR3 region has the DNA TGTGCCAGTAGCAGACAGGGACCTCTCGAGCAGTACTTC. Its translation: CASSRQGPLEQYF.